The entry that follows covers one TCR beta chain sequence. CD8+ and CD4+ blood T cells underwent TCR beta sequencing. Each multiple sclerosis control was a treatment-naive patient with relapsing-remitting disease that was either stable or active. TEMRA cells were enriched by FACS, while CD8+ and CD4+ T cells were obtained through a negative isolation that was performed magnetically. This specimen belongs to a study of CD8 T cells in Susac syndrome. RNA totalling about 0.45 to 1 ug underwent reverse transcription with random hexamers. The CDR3 of TCR beta was amplified by immunoSEQ multiplex PCR across 54 Vbeta and 13 Jbeta. TCRdb fed the immunoSEQ multiplex PCR reads into MiXCR, producing one record per CDR3 protein. The sample includes approximately 180,000 distinct CDR3 sequences, approximately 95% of them seen just once. This CDR3 region has 14 residues. With 3 bases removed from V and 6 bases from J, the gap between germline ends came to 15 bases. Germline CDR1 reads DFQATT; CDR2 reads SNEGSKA (reference sequence).

This TCR derives from a human donor with multiple sclerosis. The J gene is TRBJ1-5, the V gene TRBV20-1; TRBD1 might be the D (6 bases). Input material: CD4+ T cells from PBMCs. DNA of the CDR3: TGCAGTGCTAGTACACAGGGAATCGCTCAGCCCCAGCATTTT. Residues: CSASTQGIAQPQHF.